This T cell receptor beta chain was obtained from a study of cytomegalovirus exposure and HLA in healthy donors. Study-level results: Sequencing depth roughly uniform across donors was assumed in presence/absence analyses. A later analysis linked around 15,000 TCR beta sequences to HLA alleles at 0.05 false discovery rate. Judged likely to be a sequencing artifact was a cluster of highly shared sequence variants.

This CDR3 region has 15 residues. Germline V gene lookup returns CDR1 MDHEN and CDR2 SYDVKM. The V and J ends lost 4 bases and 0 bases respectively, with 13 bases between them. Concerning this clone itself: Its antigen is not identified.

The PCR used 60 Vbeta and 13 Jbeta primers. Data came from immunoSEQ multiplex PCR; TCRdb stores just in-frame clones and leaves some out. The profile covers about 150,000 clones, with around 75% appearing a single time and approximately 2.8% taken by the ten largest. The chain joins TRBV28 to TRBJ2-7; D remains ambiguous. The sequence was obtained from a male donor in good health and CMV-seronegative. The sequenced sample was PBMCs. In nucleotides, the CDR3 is TGTGCCAGCAGTTCGTTTGCGACTCACTCCTACGAGCAGTACTTC. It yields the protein CASSSFATHSYEQYF.